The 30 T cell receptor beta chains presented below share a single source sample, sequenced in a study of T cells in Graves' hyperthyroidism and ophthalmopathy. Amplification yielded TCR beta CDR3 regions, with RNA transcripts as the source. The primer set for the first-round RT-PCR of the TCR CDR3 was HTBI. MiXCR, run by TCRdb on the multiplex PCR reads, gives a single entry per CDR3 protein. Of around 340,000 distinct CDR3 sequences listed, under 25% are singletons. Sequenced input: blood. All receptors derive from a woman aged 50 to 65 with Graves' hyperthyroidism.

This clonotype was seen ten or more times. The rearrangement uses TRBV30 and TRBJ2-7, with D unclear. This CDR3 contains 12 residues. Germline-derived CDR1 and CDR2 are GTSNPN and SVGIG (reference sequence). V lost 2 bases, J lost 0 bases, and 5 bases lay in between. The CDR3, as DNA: TGTGCCTGGAGTCTGAGCTCCTACGAGCAGTACTTC. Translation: CAWSLSSYEQYF.

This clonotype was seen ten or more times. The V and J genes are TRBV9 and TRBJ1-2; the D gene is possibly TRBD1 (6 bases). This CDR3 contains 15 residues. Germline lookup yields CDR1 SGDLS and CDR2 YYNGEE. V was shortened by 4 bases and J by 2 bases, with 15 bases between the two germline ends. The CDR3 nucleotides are TGTGCCAGCAGCCCGGACCCGGGACAAAACTATGGCTACACCTTC. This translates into CASSPDPGQNYGYTF.

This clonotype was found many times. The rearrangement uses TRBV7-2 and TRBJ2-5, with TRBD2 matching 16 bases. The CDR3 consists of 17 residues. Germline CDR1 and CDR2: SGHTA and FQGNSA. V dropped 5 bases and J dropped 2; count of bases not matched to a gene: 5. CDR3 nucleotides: TGTGCCAGCAGCGCGGGACTAGCGGGGGGGCCACAAGAGACCCAGTACTTC. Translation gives CASSAGLAGGPQETQYF.

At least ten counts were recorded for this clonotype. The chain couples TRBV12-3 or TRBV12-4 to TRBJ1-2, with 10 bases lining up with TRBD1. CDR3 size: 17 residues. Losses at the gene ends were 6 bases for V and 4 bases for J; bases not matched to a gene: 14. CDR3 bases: TGTGCCAGCAGACCAGGCGATTGGGGACAGGGGAGCTATGGCTACACCTTC. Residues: CASRPGDWGQGSYGYTF.

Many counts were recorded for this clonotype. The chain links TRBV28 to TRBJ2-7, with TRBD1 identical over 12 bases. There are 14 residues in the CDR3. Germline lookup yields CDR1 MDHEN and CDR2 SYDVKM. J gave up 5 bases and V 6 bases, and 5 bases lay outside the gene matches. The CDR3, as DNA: TGTGCCAGCAGGCCGGGACAGGGGGCGAACGAGCAGTACTTC. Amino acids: CASRPGQGANEQYF. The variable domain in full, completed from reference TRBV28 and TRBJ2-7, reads DVKVTQSSRYLVKRTGEKVFLECVQDMDHENMFWYRQDPGLGLRLIYFSYDVKMKEKGDIPEGYSVSREKKERFSLILESASTNQTSMYLCASRPGQGANEQYFGPGTRLTVT.

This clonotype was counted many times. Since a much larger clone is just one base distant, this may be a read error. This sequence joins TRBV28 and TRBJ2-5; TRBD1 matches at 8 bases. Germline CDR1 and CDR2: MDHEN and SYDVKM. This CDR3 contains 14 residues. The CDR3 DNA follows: TGTGCCAGCAAAGTAGCAGGGGGCGGAGAGGCCCAGTACTTC. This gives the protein CASKVAGGGEAQYF.

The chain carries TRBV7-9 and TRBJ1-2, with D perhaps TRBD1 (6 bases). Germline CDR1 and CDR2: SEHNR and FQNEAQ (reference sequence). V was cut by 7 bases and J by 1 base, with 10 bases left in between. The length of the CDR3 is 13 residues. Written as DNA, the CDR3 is TGTGCCAGCAACTTGGACAGTAACTATGGCTACACCTTC. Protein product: CASNLDSNYGYTF.

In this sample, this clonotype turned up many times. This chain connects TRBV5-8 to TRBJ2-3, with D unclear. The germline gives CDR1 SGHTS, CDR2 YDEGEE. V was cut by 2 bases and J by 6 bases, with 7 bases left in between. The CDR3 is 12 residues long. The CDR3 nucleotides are TGTGCCAGCAGCTTCTCCTGGGATACGCAGTATTTT. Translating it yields CASSFSWDTQYF.

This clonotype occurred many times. CDR3 in amino acids: CASSLSDSSYEQYF. The CDR3 DNA follows: TGTGCCAGCAGCTTGTCGGACTCTTCCTACGAGCAGTACTTC. The chain combines TRBV5-4 with TRBJ2-7; D is perhaps TRBD2 (5 bases). Germline lookup yields CDR1 SGHNT and CDR2 YYREEE (reference sequence). V lost 1 base and J 1 base, leaving 9 bases between the germline ends. The CDR3 consists of 14 residues.

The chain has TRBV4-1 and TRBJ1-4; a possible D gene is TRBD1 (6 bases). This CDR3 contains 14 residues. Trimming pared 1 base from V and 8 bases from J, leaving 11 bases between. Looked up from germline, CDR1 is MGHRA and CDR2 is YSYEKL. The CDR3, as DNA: TGCGCCAGCAGCCAAGGCAGGGGCGGAGAAAAACTGTTTTTT. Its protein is CASSQGRGGEKLFF.

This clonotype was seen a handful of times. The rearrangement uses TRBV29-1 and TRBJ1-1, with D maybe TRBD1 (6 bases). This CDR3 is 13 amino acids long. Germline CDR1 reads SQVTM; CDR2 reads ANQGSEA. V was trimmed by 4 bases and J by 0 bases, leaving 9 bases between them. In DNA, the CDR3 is TGCAGCGTTGCTAGGACAGTGAACACTGAAGCTTTCTTT. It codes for CSVARTVNTEAFF.

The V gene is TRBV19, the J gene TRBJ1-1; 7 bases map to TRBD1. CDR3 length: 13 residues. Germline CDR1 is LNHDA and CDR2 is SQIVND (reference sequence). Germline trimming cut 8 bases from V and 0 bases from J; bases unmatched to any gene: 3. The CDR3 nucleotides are TGTGCCAGTGCAACAGGGGTGAACACTGAAGCTTTCTTT. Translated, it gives CASATGVNTEAFF.

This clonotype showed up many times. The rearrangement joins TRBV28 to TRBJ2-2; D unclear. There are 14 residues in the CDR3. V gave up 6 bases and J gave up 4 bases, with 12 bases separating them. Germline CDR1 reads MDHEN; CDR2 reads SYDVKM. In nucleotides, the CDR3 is TGTGCCAGCAGGGGGATGGATGGCACCGGGGAGCTGTTTTTT. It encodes CASRGMDGTGELFF.

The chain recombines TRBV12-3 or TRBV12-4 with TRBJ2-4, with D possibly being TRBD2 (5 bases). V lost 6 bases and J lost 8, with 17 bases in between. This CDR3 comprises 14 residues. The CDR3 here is CASSPRSGMDIQYF. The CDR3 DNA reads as TGTGCCAGCAGCCCCCGATCGGGGATGGACATTCAGTACTTC.

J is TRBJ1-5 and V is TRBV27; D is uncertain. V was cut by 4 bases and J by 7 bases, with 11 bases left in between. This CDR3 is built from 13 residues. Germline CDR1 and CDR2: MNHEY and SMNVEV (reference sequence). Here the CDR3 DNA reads TGTGCCAGCAGTTCCGATTGGGGACAGCCCCAGCATTTT. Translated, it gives CASSSDWGQPQHF.

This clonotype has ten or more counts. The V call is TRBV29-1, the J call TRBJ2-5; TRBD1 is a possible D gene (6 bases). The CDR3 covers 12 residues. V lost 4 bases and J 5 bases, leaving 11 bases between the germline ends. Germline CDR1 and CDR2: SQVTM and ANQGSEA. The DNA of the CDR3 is TGCAGCGTTGGGGCAGGGGCCGAGACCCAGTACTTC. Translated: CSVGAGAETQYF.

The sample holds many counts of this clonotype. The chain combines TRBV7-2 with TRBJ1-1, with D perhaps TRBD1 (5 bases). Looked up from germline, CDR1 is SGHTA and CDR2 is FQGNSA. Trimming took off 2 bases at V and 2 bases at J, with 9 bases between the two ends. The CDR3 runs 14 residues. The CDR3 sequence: CASSLKGYNTEAFF. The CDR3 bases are TGTGCCAGCAGCTTAAAGGGGTACAACACTGAAGCTTTCTTT.

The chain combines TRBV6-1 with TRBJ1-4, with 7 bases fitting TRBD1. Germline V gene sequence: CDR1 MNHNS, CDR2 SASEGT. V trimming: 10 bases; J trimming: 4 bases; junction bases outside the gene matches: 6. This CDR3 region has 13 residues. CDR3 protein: CATRGQSNEKLFF. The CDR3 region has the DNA TGTGCCACTAGGGGACAGAGTAATGAAAAACTGTTTTTT.

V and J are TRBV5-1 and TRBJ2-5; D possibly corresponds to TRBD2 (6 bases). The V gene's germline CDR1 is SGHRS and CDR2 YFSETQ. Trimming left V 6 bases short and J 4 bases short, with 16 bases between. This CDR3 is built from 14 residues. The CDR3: CASNGGTGGETQYF. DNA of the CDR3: TGCGCCAGCAACGGAGGGACTGGGGGAGAGACCCAGTACTTC.

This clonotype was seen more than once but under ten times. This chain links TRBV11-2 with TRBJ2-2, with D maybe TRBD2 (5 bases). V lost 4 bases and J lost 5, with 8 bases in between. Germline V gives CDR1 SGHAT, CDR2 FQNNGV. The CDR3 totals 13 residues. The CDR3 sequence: CASSSPGTGELFF. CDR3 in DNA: TGTGCCAGCAGCTCCCCGGGGACCGGGGAGCTGTTTTTT.

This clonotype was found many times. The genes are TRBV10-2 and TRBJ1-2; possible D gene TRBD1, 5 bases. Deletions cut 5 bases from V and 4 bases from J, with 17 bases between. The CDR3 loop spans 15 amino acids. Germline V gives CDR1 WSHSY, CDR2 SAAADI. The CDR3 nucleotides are TGCGCCAGCAGTTCCATTGACAGAAACTTCTATGGCTACACCTTC. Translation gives CASSSIDRNFYGYTF.

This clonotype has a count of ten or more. The CDR3 region is CASSSADTDTQYF. CDR3 coding DNA: TGTGCCAGCAGCTCAGCGGACACCGATACGCAGTATTTT. The chain is built from TRBV7-3 and TRBJ2-3, with D perhaps matching TRBD1 or TRBD2 (5 bases each). With 4 bases removed from V and 6 bases from J, the gap between germline ends came to 11 bases. The CDR3 loop spans 13 amino acids. Germline CDR1 SGHTA, CDR2 FQGTGA.

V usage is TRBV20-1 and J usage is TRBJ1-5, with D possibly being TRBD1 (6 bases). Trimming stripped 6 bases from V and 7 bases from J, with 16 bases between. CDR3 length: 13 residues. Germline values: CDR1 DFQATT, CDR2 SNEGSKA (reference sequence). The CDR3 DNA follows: TGCAGTGCGAACAGGGAGGGTGGACAGCCCCAGCATTTT. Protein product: CSANREGGQPQHF.

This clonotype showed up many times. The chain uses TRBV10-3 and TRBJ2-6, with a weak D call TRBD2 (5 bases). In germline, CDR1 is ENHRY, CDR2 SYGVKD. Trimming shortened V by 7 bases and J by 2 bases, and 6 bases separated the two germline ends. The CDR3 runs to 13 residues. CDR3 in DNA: TGTGCCATCAACGGGGCTGGGGCCAACGTCCTGACTTTC. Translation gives CAINGAGANVLTF.

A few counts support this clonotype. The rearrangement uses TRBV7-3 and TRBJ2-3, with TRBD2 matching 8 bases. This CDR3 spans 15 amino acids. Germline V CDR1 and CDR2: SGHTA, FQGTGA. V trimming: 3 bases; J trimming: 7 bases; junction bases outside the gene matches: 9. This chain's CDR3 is CASSLTGTSSNTQYF. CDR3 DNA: TGTGCCAGCAGCTTGACCGGGACTAGTTCTAATACGCAGTATTTT.

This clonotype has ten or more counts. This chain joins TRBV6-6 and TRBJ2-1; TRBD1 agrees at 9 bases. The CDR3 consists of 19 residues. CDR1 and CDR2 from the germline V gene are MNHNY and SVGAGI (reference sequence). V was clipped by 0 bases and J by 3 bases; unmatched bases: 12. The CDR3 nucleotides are TGTGCCAGCAGTTACTCAGCCCTAAACAGGGGGCCCTTCTACAATGAGCAGTTCTTC. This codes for CASSYSALNRGPFYNEQFF.

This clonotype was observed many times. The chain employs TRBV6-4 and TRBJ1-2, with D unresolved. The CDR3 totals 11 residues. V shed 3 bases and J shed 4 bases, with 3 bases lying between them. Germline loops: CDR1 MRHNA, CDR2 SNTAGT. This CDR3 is CASSDSYGYTF. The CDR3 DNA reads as TGTGCCAGCAGTGATTCCTATGGCTACACCTTC.

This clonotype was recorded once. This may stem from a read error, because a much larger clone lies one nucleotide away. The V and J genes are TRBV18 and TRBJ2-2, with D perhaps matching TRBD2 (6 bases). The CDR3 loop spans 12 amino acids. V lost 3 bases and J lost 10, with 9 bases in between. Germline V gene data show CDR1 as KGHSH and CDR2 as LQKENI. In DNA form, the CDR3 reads TGTGCCAGCTCACCGACGCGGGAGGAGCTGTTTTTT. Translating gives CASSPTREELFF.

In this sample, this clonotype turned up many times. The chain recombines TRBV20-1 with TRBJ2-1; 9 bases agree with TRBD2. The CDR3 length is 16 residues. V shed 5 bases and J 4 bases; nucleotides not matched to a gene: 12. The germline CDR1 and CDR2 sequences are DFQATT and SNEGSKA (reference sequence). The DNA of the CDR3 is TGCAGTGCTTTTCTATCCAGCGGGAGGCGGTACAATGAGCAGTTCTTC. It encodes CSAFLSSGRRYNEQFF.

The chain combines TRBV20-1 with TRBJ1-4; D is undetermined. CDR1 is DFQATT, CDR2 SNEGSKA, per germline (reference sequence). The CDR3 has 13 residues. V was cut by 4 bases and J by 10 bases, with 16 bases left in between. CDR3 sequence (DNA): TGCAGTGCTATTGAGGAACAGTCCGGAAAACTGTTTTTT. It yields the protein CSAIEEQSGKLFF.